Listed here is a single TCR beta chain. Its antigen is currently unknown. This sample stems from a study of CD8 T cells in Susac syndrome. Study overall: Clinically active disease was present in 5 or 6 of the sequenced Susac syndrome patients. Eight of these patients were in remission. Overall study results and limits: Clonal expansion was present among Susac CD8+ cells. This expansion reached its peak in TEMRA cells and in active patients.

After extraction with the RNeasy kit, about 0.45 to 1 ug of the RNA was reverse transcribed using random hexamers. With immunoSEQ multiplex PCR, TCR beta CDR3 was amplified across 54 Vbeta and 13 Jbeta. TCRdb used MiXCR to reprocess the immunoSEQ multiplex PCR reads, holding one entry per CDR3 protein. This sample has about 90,000 distinct CDR3 sequences, with 95% to 96% found just once. The sample was CD8+ T cells from PBMCs. This receptor was obtained from a human donor with Susac syndrome.

The CDR3 DNA follows: TGTGCCAGCAGCCTCCGGGACAGGGGGCGGTGGGGCAATCAGCCCCAGCATTTT. Translated: CASSLRDRGRWGNQPQHF. The V call is TRBV4-2, the J call TRBJ1-5; 12 nucleotides align to TRBD1. The germline V gene encodes CDR1 LGHNA and CDR2 YNFKEQ. CDR3 size: 18 residues. V lost 4 bases and J lost 2; bases outside the gene matches: 9.